Listed below are T cell receptor beta chains from one sample, sequenced in a study of liver allograft versus peripheral blood T cells. TCRdb redid the calling of the reads with MiXCR, one entry per CDR3 protein. The sample has approximately 9,400 distinct CDR3 sequences; roughly a fifth are singletons. The receptors derive from a human patient who had a liver transplant. The T cells may partly be graft donor cells. Each CDR3 is given without its conserved first and last residue. The order of the fields is V gene, clone size, J gene, CDR3 protein. Not all rows give a size; the values are once, few, many and, for expanded clones, a class.

TRBV7-2,medium-sized,TRBJ2-7,ASSLLGLAGGYEQY
TRBV29-1,medium-sized,TRBJ1-2,SVETWGDYGYT
TRBV7-9,many,TRBJ1-1,ASSSGRRDFNTEAF
TRBV19,NA,TRBJ2-7,ASSPGQPLEQY
TRBV5-5,many,TRBJ2-1,ASSFSPLAYNEQF
TRBV12-5,few,TRBJ1-1,ASGLGPTRGEEAF
TRBV27,NA,TRBJ2-3,ASSSGRYYTQY
TRBV2,NA,TRBJ1-2,ASEDAGSGAFYGYT
TRBV29-1,medium-sized,TRBJ1-2,SVEGQDYGYT
TRBV12-3/TRBV12-4,NA,TRBJ1-1,ASSLEMHAEAF
TRBV2,few,TRBJ2-7,ASSEPGISYEQY
TRBV19,medium-sized,TRBJ1-1,ASTLRRDRVNTEAF
TRBV5-6,NA,TRBJ1-2,ASSLQGRGYT
TRBV29-1,medium-sized,TRBJ1-2,SVRGAYGYT
TRBV9,few,TRBJ1-5,ASSPGADNQPQH
TRBV6-5,medium-sized,TRBJ1-1,ASSYSRTGWNTEAF
TRBV7-9,once,TRBJ1-1,ASSLAGAHTEAL
TRBV10-3,medium-sized,TRBJ2-7,AISESTGREYEQY
TRBV9,NA,TRBJ1-3,ASSVGREYSGNTIY
TRBV7-9,medium-sized,TRBJ1-1,ASSPSDRLNTEAF
TRBV14,NA,TRBJ1-3,ASSSGQGGNTIY
TRBV6-5,medium-sized,TRBJ1-2,ASSPSTGLHYGYT
TRBV6-2/TRBV6-3,NA,TRBJ1-1,ASSYSSMTYEAF
TRBV5-1,NA,TRBJ1-1,ASSFPGGRTEAF
TRBV6-2/TRBV6-3,NA,TRBJ2-5,ASSSPRGARETQY
TRBV6-2/TRBV6-3,NA,TRBJ2-7,ATHTGPANEQY
TRBV7-9,few,TRBJ1-1,ASSARGTGAEAF
TRBV2,NA,TRBJ2-7,ASRGVTGALYEQY
TRBV5-6,few,TRBJ2-7,ASSLEAGGTEQY
TRBV11-2,NA,TRBJ1-3,ASSLGPQWSGNTIY
TRBV29-1,few,TRBJ1-5,SVDRGRQPQH
TRBV6-5,medium-sized,TRBJ1-2,ASSYLLSRANYGYT
TRBV5-6,NA,TRBJ1-1,ASSYRYTEAF